This entry lists 24 T cell receptor beta chains sequenced from one sample in a study of CD8 T cells in ankylosing spondylitis. TCRdb re-derived calls from the 5' RACE reads in MiXCR, one entry per CDR3 protein. The sample has some 130,000 distinct CDR3 sequences, 9.5% to 12% seen once. The sample comprised blood, either unsorted or a sorted T cell fraction (not recorded which). These receptor sequences come from a female donor with ankylosing spondylitis or in good health (not recorded which).

This clonotype was counted many times. V gene TRBV12-3 or TRBV12-4 combines with J gene TRBJ2-2; D uncertain. V gave up 6 bases and J gave up 5 bases, with 4 bases separating them. CDR3 length equals 11 residues. CDR3 sequence (DNA): TGTGCCAGCAGCCGTACCGGGGAGCTGTTTTTT. This translates into CASSRTGELFF.

This clonotype was counted ten times or more. The chain couples TRBV9 to TRBJ2-1; weak D call: TRBD2 (6 bases). V lost 1 base to trimming and J lost 7 bases, with 15 bases between them. Germline V lookup: CDR1 SGDLS, CDR2 YYNGEE. The CDR3 is 15 amino acids. CDR3 sequence (DNA): TGTGCCAGCAGCGTATCCTCCCGGGACTCTAATGAGCAGTTCTTC. It translates to CASSVSSRDSNEQFF.

The sample holds many counts of this clonotype. The CDR3 nucleotides read TGTGCCAGCAGCCTCCTTGAGCGGGTAGGACAGTTCTTC. It translates to CASSLLERVGQFF. The chain employs TRBV11-2 and TRBJ2-1; D possibly corresponds to TRBD2 (6 bases). CDR3 length: 13 residues. Trimming stripped 5 bases from V and 13 bases from J, with 18 bases between. Per germline, CDR1 SGHAT and CDR2 FQNNGV.

This clonotype was seen many times. The genes are TRBV20-1 and TRBJ2-3; D is perhaps TRBD1 or TRBD2 (5 bases each). V lost 0 bases to trimming and J lost 0 bases, with 13 bases between them. CDR1 and CDR2 from the germline V gene are DFQATT and SNEGSKA (reference sequence). The CDR3 covers 16 residues. DNA for the CDR3: TGCAGTGCTAGAGATTGGGGCCGCGGGAGCACAGATACGCAGTATTTT. As protein: CSARDWGRGSTDTQYF.

This clonotype was seen a handful of times. The chain couples TRBV29-1 to TRBJ1-1; maybe TRBD1 (5 bases). With 5 bases removed from V and 4 bases from J, the gap between germline ends came to 20 bases. CDR3 length equals 15 residues. Germline V gene data show CDR1 as SQVTM and CDR2 as ANQGSEA. CDR3 amino acids: CSVSPPQRGSTEAFF. CDR3 DNA: TGCAGCGTTTCCCCACCCCAGCGGGGGAGCACTGAAGCTTTCTTT.

This clonotype was seen repeatedly, ten times or more. The genes are TRBV6-5 and TRBJ2-7; D is undetermined. Per germline, CDR1 MNHEY and CDR2 SVGAGI. The CDR3 spans 13 residues. V was cut by 0 bases and J by 3 bases, with 6 bases left in between. CDR3 region: CASSYSDGYEQYF. The CDR3, as DNA: TGTGCCAGCAGTTACTCGGACGGCTACGAGCAGTACTTC.

This clonotype was seen at least ten times. The chain links TRBV12-3 or TRBV12-4 to TRBJ2-7; D gene uncertain. V lost 4 bases to trimming and J lost 1 base, with 11 bases between them. The CDR3 has 14 residues. The DNA of the CDR3 is TGTGCCAGCAGTTCGCAAGACGGATCCTACGAGCAGTACTTC. Protein: CASSSQDGSYEQYF.

This clonotype was counted at least ten times. This chain uses TRBV12-3 or TRBV12-4 with TRBJ2-7; D ambiguous. The CDR3 runs to 14 residues. V was pared by 3 bases and J by 5 bases, with 14 bases between. The CDR3 DNA follows: TGTGCCAGCAGTTTTTCGGGTTTTGAAGACGAGCAGTACTTC. Amino acid sequence: CASSFSGFEDEQYF.

This clonotype was counted between two and nine times. This chain uses TRBV28 with TRBJ2-1; D unresolved. Trimming took off 7 bases at V and 6 bases at J, with 13 bases between the two ends. From germline, CDR1 is MDHEN and CDR2 SYDVKM. The length of the CDR3 is 13 residues. The CDR3 bases are TGTGCCAGCAAGGCTCCGTTGAGCAATGAGCAGTTCTTC. Encoded protein: CASKAPLSNEQFF.

This clonotype has just a few counts. The CDR3 here is CASSSESFRDYGYTF. The CDR3 DNA reads as TGTGCCAGCAGCTCGGAATCCTTCCGCGACTATGGCTACACCTTC. The gene calls are TRBV5-6 and TRBJ1-2; no reliable D call. V was pared by 3 bases and J by 3 bases, with 15 bases between. This CDR3 is built from 15 residues. CDR1 and CDR2 from the germline V gene are SGHDT and YYEEEE.

This clonotype was seen many times. The chain is built from TRBV29-1 and TRBJ2-5; D is ambiguous. The germline V gene has CDR1 SQVTM and CDR2 ANQGSEA. The CDR3 length is 11 residues. V shed 3 bases and J shed 5 bases, with 7 bases lying between them. The CDR3 reads CSVDPGETQYF. Here the CDR3 DNA reads TGCAGCGTTGACCCCGGGGAGACCCAGTACTTC.

This clonotype appeared many times. The chain employs TRBV10-3 and TRBJ2-7; D ambiguous. Looked up from germline, CDR1 is ENHRY and CDR2 is SYGVKD. The CDR3 has 14 residues. The V gene lost 5 bases and the J gene lost 1 base, with 12 bases spanning the gap. The CDR3, as DNA: TGTGCCATCAGTATGACGGGCGGATCCTACGAGCAGTACTTC. It specifies CAISMTGGSYEQYF.

This clonotype showed up many times. This chain joins TRBV27 and TRBJ1-1; D not certain. The CDR3 has 13 amino acids. The germline gives CDR1 MNHEY, CDR2 SMNVEV (reference sequence). V was shortened by 7 bases and J by 4 bases, with 13 bases between the two germline ends. The CDR3 is CASTPGVGTEAFF. CDR3 nucleotides: TGTGCCAGCACCCCCGGGGTGGGCACTGAAGCTTTCTTT.

This clonotype was detected many times. V gene TRBV28 combines with J gene TRBJ1-1; 11 positions agree with TRBD1. V shed 2 bases and J 6 bases; nucleotides not matched to a gene: 17. Germline values: CDR1 MDHEN, CDR2 SYDVKM. This CDR3 has 19 residues. CDR3 region: CASSLRKRGQGVRGSEAFF. In DNA form, the CDR3 reads TGTGCCAGCAGTTTACGAAAAAGGGGACAGGGGGTGAGAGGGTCTGAAGCTTTCTTT.

This clonotype showed up many times. This rearrangement joins TRBV30 to TRBJ2-2; D is possibly TRBD2 (6 bases). The CDR3 extends over 13 amino acids. Trimming left V 5 bases short and J 6 bases short, with 13 bases between. Germline V gene sequence: CDR1 GTSNPN, CDR2 SVGIG (reference sequence). The CDR3 protein is CAWDRESAGELFF. CDR3 bases: TGTGCCTGGGATCGGGAGTCGGCCGGGGAGCTGTTTTTT. The full variable domain, rest sourced from reference TRBV30 and TRBJ2-2, is SQTIHQWPATLVQPVGSPLSLECTVEGTSNPNLYWYRQAAGRGLQLLFYSVGIGQISSEVPQNLSASRPQDRQFILSSKKLLLSDSGFYLCAWDRESAGELFFGEGSRLTVL.

This clonotype appeared many times. The chain is built from TRBV12-3 or TRBV12-4 and TRBJ1-6; no firm D call. CDR3 length: 13 amino acids. V shed 4 bases and J shed 14 bases, with 15 bases lying between them. CDR3 in DNA: TGTGCCAGCAGTTCCCAAACCCCTTTAGCCCTCCACTTT. It encodes CASSSQTPLALHF.

Ten or more counts support this clonotype. V usage is TRBV6-5 and J usage is TRBJ1-5; TRBD1 matches at 7 bases. The V gene's germline CDR1 is MNHEY and CDR2 SVGAGI. The ends lost 2 bases at V and 2 bases at J; junction bases unmatched: 3. The CDR3 is made up of 15 amino acids. CDR3: CASSYRGQGNQPQHF. The CDR3 DNA reads TGTGCCAGCAGTTACAGGGGGCAGGGCAATCAGCCCCAGCATTTT.

This clonotype was counted ten times or more. V gene TRBV10-3 combines with J gene TRBJ2-4; D possibly uses TRBD1 or TRBD2 (6 bases each). The V gene's germline CDR1 is ENHRY and CDR2 SYGVKD. Between the trimmed V and J ends, which lost 10 bases and 1 base, there was a span of 14 bases. The length of the CDR3 is 14 residues. DNA for the CDR3: TGTGCCACGGGGGCAGGGAAGGCCAAAAACATTCAGTACTTC. Its protein is CATGAGKAKNIQYF.

The gene calls are TRBV4-2 and TRBJ2-7; tentatively, D is TRBD2 (7 bases). Germline lookup yields CDR1 LGHNA and CDR2 YNFKEQ. Trimming left V 0 bases short and J 7 bases short, with 19 bases between. CDR3 length: 16 residues. In DNA form, the CDR3 reads TGTGCCAGCAGCCAAGATTGGGCGGGGGCCTTTCGGGAGCAGTACTTC. Protein product: CASSQDWAGAFREQYF.

This clonotype came up many times. The chain joins TRBV29-1 to TRBJ2-7; 12 nucleotides match TRBD1. In germline, CDR1 is SQVTM, CDR2 ANQGSEA. The CDR3 covers 14 residues. J lost 5 bases, V lost 6 bases, and 8 bases had no gene match. CDR3: CSVALGTGGNEQYF. DNA for the CDR3: TGCAGCGTGGCCCTCGGGACAGGGGGCAACGAGCAGTACTTC.

This clonotype was picked up many times. This chain connects TRBV7-8 to TRBJ1-3, with a possible D match to TRBD1 (5 bases). Germline loops: CDR1 SGHVS, CDR2 FQNEAQ. Trimming shortened V by 2 bases and J by 0 bases, and 5 bases separated the two germline ends. The CDR3 is 14 amino acids. The CDR3 loop is CASSLRGSGNTIYF. DNA of the CDR3: TGTGCCAGCAGCTTAAGGGGCTCTGGAAACACCATATATTTT.

This clonotype was observed a handful of times. V usage is TRBV2 and J usage is TRBJ2-2, with D uncertain. Between the trimmed V and J ends, which lost 7 bases and 1 base, there was a span of 7 bases. The CDR3 sequence is 13 residues long. Germline assignment: CDR1 SNHLY and CDR2 FYNNEI. CDR3 sequence: CASTQENTGELFF. In DNA, the CDR3 is TGTGCCAGCACCCAGGAGAACACCGGGGAGCTGTTTTTT.

This clonotype has at least ten counts. The CDR3 DNA is TGTGCCAGCAGTTTAAGGTTCTCTGGAAACACCATATATTTT. Translation gives CASSLRFSGNTIYF. This chain connects TRBV12-3 or TRBV12-4 to TRBJ1-3, with D uncertain. V lost 2 bases and J 0 bases, leaving 5 bases between the germline ends. The CDR3 has 14 residues.

This clonotype was picked up many times. The CDR3 here is CASSPPGPHTQYF. CDR3 DNA sequence: TGTGCCAGCTCACCCCCGGGCCCGCATACGCAGTATTTT. The chain employs TRBV18 and TRBJ2-3; D unresolved. The CDR3 length is 13 residues. Germline V CDR1 and CDR2: KGHSH, LQKENI. The V and J ends lost 3 bases and 7 bases respectively, with 11 bases between them.